Below are 9 T cell receptor beta chains sequenced from a single sample in a study of T cells in Graves' hyperthyroidism and ophthalmopathy. Authors of the study amplified TCR beta CDR3 regions from RNA transcripts. When the TCR CDR3 underwent first-round RT-PCR, the HTBI primer set was used. MiXCR, applied by TCRdb to the multiplex PCR reads, yields one record per CDR3 protein. The table has approximately 590,000 distinct CDR3 sequences, roughly 50% seen once. Sequencing was performed on peripheral blood or thyroid tissue (not recorded which). These receptors were collected from a woman younger than 35 with Graves' hyperthyroidism.

This clonotype has a count of ten or more. This chain joins TRBV6-5 and TRBJ1-4; 11 nucleotides agree with TRBD1. V shed 0 bases, J shed 7 bases, and the junction held 1 base outside the gene matches. CDR1 and CDR2 from the germline V gene are MNHEY and SVGAGI. This CDR3 region has 15 residues. CDR3 amino acids: CASSYSGTGGEKLFF. As DNA, the CDR3 is TGTGCCAGCAGTTACTCCGGGACAGGGGGTGAAAAACTGTTTTTT.

This clonotype was counted once. The V gene is TRBV19, the J gene TRBJ1-5; TRBD1 matches 8 bases. Trimming cost V 0 bases and J 1 base; bases outside gene matches: 5. The CDR3 length is 17 residues. Germline V gene lookup returns CDR1 LNHDA and CDR2 SQIVND (reference sequence). Here the CDR3 DNA reads TGTGCCAGTAGTATAGACTGGACAGGGCTGAGCAATCAGCCCCAGCATTTT. Its translation is CASSIDWTGLSNQPQHF.

A note on this clonotype: Just one base apart from a much larger clone, this may be a read error. The chain combines TRBV11-2 with TRBJ1-1; unclear D gene. CDR1 SGHAT and CDR2 FQNNGV come from the germline V gene. This CDR3 comprises 12 residues. As DNA, the CDR3 is TGTACCAGCAGCTTTGGGATCGCTGAAGCTTTCTTT. It yields the protein CTSSFGIAEAFF.

This clonotype has more than one count but fewer than ten. This rearrangement joins TRBV7-2 to TRBJ2-7; 7 bases line up with TRBD2. The CDR3 totals 13 residues. In germline, CDR1 is SGHTA, CDR2 FQGNSA. V lost 8 bases to trimming and J lost 2 bases; unmatched junction nucleotides: 6. CDR3 region: CASSAGTTYEQYF. The CDR3 bases are TGTGCCAGCTCAGCAGGGACTACCTACGAGCAGTACTTC.

V gene TRBV10-3 combines with J gene TRBJ2-2; 9 bases line up with TRBD2. The CDR3 runs to 14 residues. The germline V gene has CDR1 ENHRY and CDR2 SYGVKD. The V segment lost 9 bases and the J segment 3 bases; nucleotides outside the gene matches: 5. The CDR3 loop reads CAMRTSGYTGELFF. The CDR3 DNA reads TGTGCCATGAGAACTAGCGGGTACACCGGGGAGCTGTTTTTT.

This clonotype showed up just a few times. An end of the junction does not agree with germline; a read error may underlie this. The chain employs TRBV10-3 and TRBJ2-7, with D possibly TRBD1 on 5 matching bases. Germline V gene data show CDR1 as ENHRY and CDR2 as SYGVKD. The CDR3 sequence is 14 residues long. This CDR3 is CASSYSTAAYEQYF. The CDR3 nucleotides are TGTGCCAGCAGTTACTCGACAGCCGCCTACGAGCAGTACTTC.

The V gene is TRBV7-2, the J gene TRBJ1-1; 11 bases align to TRBD1. Germline assignment: CDR1 SGHTA and CDR2 FQGNSA. The CDR3 has 16 amino acids. V lost 5 bases to trimming and J lost 1 base; unmatched junction nucleotides: 6. CDR3 sequence (DNA): TGTGCCAGCAGCCTATGGACAGGGGGCTCGAACACTGAAGCTTTCTTT. Its protein product is CASSLWTGGSNTEAFF.

The chain couples TRBV9 to TRBJ2-6, with D hard to call. V gave up 4 bases and J gave up 0 bases, with 14 bases separating them. The CDR3 consists of 17 residues. The germline V gene encodes CDR1 SGDLS and CDR2 YYNGEE. CDR3 sequence (DNA): TGTGCCAGCAGCCAAGTCCGGCAGCTCTCTGGGGCCAACGTCCTGACTTTC. Translating gives CASSQVRQLSGANVLTF.

The sample holds a few counts of this clonotype. The rearrangement uses TRBV24-1 and TRBJ2-6; a weak D match, TRBD2 (5 bases). CDR1 is KGHDR, CDR2 SFDVKD, per germline. The CDR3 runs to 16 residues. Trimming removed 4 bases at V and 0 bases at J, with 9 bases between. CDR3: CATSDRRSSGANVLTF. DNA of the CDR3: TGTGCCACCAGTGACAGGAGGAGCTCTGGGGCCAACGTCCTGACTTTC.